This TCR beta chain was identified during a study of T cell responses to AZD1222 COVID-19 vaccine. The CDR3 sequence is 14 residues long. Germline loops: CDR1 MNHEY, CDR2 SVGAGI. The V end was cut by 8 bases, the J end by 8 bases, with 16 bases between. Here immunoSEQ multiplex PCR was the method, and the copy in TCRdb shows in-frame clones only, minus some. This table holds approximately 70,000 clones, 80% to 90% found once. Remarks on this clone: The antigen is undetermined.

Points from the study as a whole: Nearly half of spike-specific TCRs reportedly go after variant regions that carry no mutations. Spike regions recognized by vaccine-associated CD4 TCRs spanned the protein, led by 160-218 and 743-854. Repertoires were obtained solely post-peak T cell response. Donors were mostly white British, more females; clonal diversity possibly underestimated.

Material: peripheral blood, obtained on day 0 of AZD1222 vaccination. This sequence was found in an adult in good health. The chain has TRBV6-5 and TRBJ1-6, with D tentatively TRBD1 (5 bases). The DNA of the CDR3 is TGTGCCAGCGTTAGGGGCTTGGGGGATTCACCCCTCCACTTT. It codes for CASVRGLGDSPLHF.